Described below is a single TCR beta chain sequence and its context. The antigen remains undetermined. The study ran its PCR with 60 Vbeta and 13 Jbeta primers. Data came from immunoSEQ multiplex PCR; TCRdb stores just in-frame clones and leaves some out. The sample table sets out more than 95,000 clones. V was clipped by 4 bases and J by 4 bases; unmatched bases: 8. The length of the CDR3 is 18 residues. Germline CDR1 SGHDT, CDR2 YYEEEE. This sample was taken from a study of cytomegalovirus exposure and HLA in healthy donors. Study background: Approximately 170 million T cells yielded 100 million or so unique TCR beta sequences in earlier analysis.

General study findings and limits: Later analysis found that TCR beta chains associated with HLA were more clonally expanded than other, equally common chains. As a later analysis revealed, most CMV-associated TCR beta chains appeared HLA-restricted.

Although they were nominally healthy when sampled, donors likely had unrecorded immune exposures. Sequenced material: PBMCs. This TCR derives from a man aged 35 to 55 in good health and CMV-seronegative. The gene calls are TRBV5-6 and TRBJ2-2, with 15 bases identical to TRBD2. In nucleotides, the CDR3 is TGTGCCAGCAGCCCATGGACTAGCGGGAGGGCGGTCACCGGGGAGCTGTTTTTT. The encoded protein is CASSPWTSGRAVTGELFF.